Below, 16 T cell receptor beta chains from the same sample are listed, as sequenced in a study of shared clonotypes between healthy human individuals (dated by TCRdb to 2018 to 2020). Library generation was performed with the immunoSEQ multiplex PCR assay. TCRdb took this table from immuneACCESS and kept in-frame rearrangements with V and J called. Such tables lack part of the clones; where checked against another copy, unresolved V genes explain under half of the gap, and the rest is unexplained. Recorded for this sample are 2 million to 2.5 million clones; less than 95% of them occurred a single time. The ten most abundant clones make up approximately 1.2% of the sample. For the CD8 naive samples, CD45RO-negative cells were positively selected for CCR7, yielding a CD45RA+CCR7+ population from which TemRA cells were excluded. The material sequenced was naive CD8+ T cells sorted from blood. Read against the paper, the sample's cell subset or site label means: CD45RA+CCR7+. These receptors all stem from a man between 18 and 29 years old in good health.

This clone was detected only a few times. The chain joins TRBV6-5 to TRBJ2-2; 9 nucleotides match TRBD2. The CDR3 runs 16 residues. Trimming removed 3 bases from V and 5 bases from J; junction bases left unmatched: 7. CDR1 is MNHEY, CDR2 SVGAGI, per germline. CDR3 DNA: TGTGCCAGCAGTTATATTGGGGCGGGAGGGACCGGGGAGCTGTTTTTT. This codes for CASSYIGAGGTGELFF.

V gene TRBV9 combines with J gene TRBJ2-7; D possibly corresponds to TRBD2 (5 bases). From germline, CDR1 is SGDLS and CDR2 YYNGEE. Trimming removed 2 bases at V and 4 bases at J, with 13 bases between. This CDR3 spans 14 amino acids. The CDR3 sequence: CASSVGKPAYEQYF. The DNA for the CDR3 is TGTGCCAGCAGCGTCGGGAAGCCGGCGTACGAGCAGTACTTC. Supplemented by reference TRBV9 and TRBJ2-7, the full variable domain reads DSGVTQTPKHLITATGQRVTLRCSPRSGDLSVYWYQQSLDQGLQFLIQYYNGEERAKGNILERFSAQQFPDLHSELNLSSLELGDSALYFCASSVGKPAYEQYFGPGTRLTVT.

The chain recombines TRBV6-5 with TRBJ2-7, with 7 positions matching TRBD1. This CDR3 is 14 amino acids long. Germline CDR1 MNHEY, CDR2 SVGAGI. With V trimmed by 6 bases and J by 2 bases, 7 bases remained unmatched. The CDR3 protein is CASSPQTGTYEQYF. The CDR3, as DNA: TGTGCCAGCAGCCCCCAGACAGGGACCTACGAGCAGTACTTC.

Concerning this clone: Within the sample, other DNA sequences also encode this same CDR3. The genes are TRBV4-1 and TRBJ1-5; the match to TRBD1 covers 7 bases. In germline, CDR1 is MGHRA, CDR2 YSYEKL. Germline trimming cut 1 base from V and 7 bases from J; bases unmatched to any gene: 4. The CDR3 sequence is 14 residues long. This CDR3 reads CASSQGQGGQPQHF. CDR3 coding DNA: TGCGCCAGCAGCCAAGGACAGGGAGGGCAGCCCCAGCATTTT.

The V and J genes are TRBV4-3 and TRBJ2-1; D ambiguous. CDR1 is LGHNA, CDR2 YSLEER, per germline. This CDR3 has 13 residues. V lost 0 bases and J lost 9, with 9 bases in between. The chain's CDR3 is CASSQDSTSEQFF. DNA for the CDR3: TGCGCCAGCAGCCAAGATAGTACAAGTGAGCAGTTCTTC.

This chain connects TRBV7-3 to TRBJ2-2; no firm D call. From germline, CDR1 is SGHTA and CDR2 FQGTGA. V was shortened by 4 bases and J by 2 bases, with 11 bases between the two germline ends. The CDR3 loop spans 15 amino acids. CDR3 DNA sequence: TGTGCCAGCAGCTATAGTACAGTTAACACCGGGGAGCTGTTTTTT. Protein product: CASSYSTVNTGELFF.

V usage is TRBV7-6 and J usage is TRBJ2-7; D is possibly TRBD2 (5 bases). Germline V gene lookup returns CDR1 SGHVS and CDR2 FNYEAQ. The CDR3 covers 13 residues. With 5 bases removed from V and 7 bases from J, the gap between germline ends came to 15 bases. CDR3 in amino acids: CASSASTIEEQYF. The CDR3 DNA follows: TGTGCCAGCAGCGCTAGCACCATTGAGGAGCAGTACTTC.

In this sample, this clone turned up a few times. The gene calls are TRBV5-1 and TRBJ2-1, with 8 bases identical to TRBD2. With 0 bases clipped from V and 9 bases from J, the junction kept 8 bases outside the gene matches. This CDR3 comprises 15 residues. CDR1 and CDR2 (germline): SGHRS, YFSETQ. The CDR3 bases are TGCGCCAGCAGCTTGGCGGGTAGCGGGGTAGGTGAGCAGTTCTTC. Amino acids: CASSLAGSGVGEQFF.

V usage is TRBV30 and J usage is TRBJ2-1, with D unresolved. Germline V gives CDR1 GTSNPN, CDR2 SVGIG (reference sequence). Trimming removed 1 base from V and 6 bases from J, with 4 bases in between. The CDR3 sequence is 11 residues long. CDR3 sequence: CAWSGPNEQFF. The CDR3 coding sequence is TGTGCCTGGAGTGGTCCCAATGAGCAGTTCTTC. Variable domain in full (rest from reference TRBV30 and TRBJ2-1): SQTIHQWPATLVQPVGSPLSLECTVEGTSNPNLYWYRQAAGRGLQLLFYSVGIGQISSEVPQNLSASRPQDRQFILSSKKLLLSDSGFYLCAWSGPNEQFFGPGTRLTVL.

This clone was detected a few times. The chain joins TRBV5-1 to TRBJ2-5; 10 nucleotides align to TRBD1. Germline loops: CDR1 SGHRS, CDR2 YFSETQ. CDR3 length equals 14 residues. V dropped 2 bases and J dropped 3; count of bases not matched to a gene: 1. The CDR3 protein is CASSFGQGEETQYF. CDR3 in DNA: TGCGCCAGCAGCTTCGGACAGGGGGAAGAGACCCAGTACTTC.

The genes are TRBV27 and TRBJ2-7; D gene uncertain. Trimming left V 0 bases short and J 6 bases short, with 9 bases between. Germline V CDR1 and CDR2: MNHEY, SMNVEV (reference sequence). The CDR3 totals 13 residues. CDR3 coding DNA: TGTGCCAGCAGTTTATCTCGTCAGGTCGAGCAGTACTTC. Its translation: CASSLSRQVEQYF.

The chain uses TRBV5-4 and TRBJ2-7, with a weak D call TRBD1 (5 bases). CDR1 and CDR2 (germline): SGHNT, YYREEE (reference sequence). The CDR3 runs to 17 residues. Deletions cut 2 bases from V and 0 bases from J, with 18 bases between. In DNA, the CDR3 is TGTGCCAGCAGCTTCGCACTGGAACAGGCAGGCTCCTACGAGCAGTACTTC. It translates to CASSFALEQAGSYEQYF.

The V call is TRBV6-1, the J call TRBJ2-4; D not resolved. Germline loops: CDR1 MNHNS, CDR2 SASEGT. This CDR3 has 15 residues. Trimming removed 6 bases from V and 0 bases from J, with 12 bases in between. CDR3 DNA: TGTGCCAGCAGCTTCACGGAGCTAGCCAAAAACATTCAGTACTTC. As protein: CASSFTELAKNIQYF.

The rearrangement uses TRBV27 and TRBJ1-5; 9 nucleotides agree with TRBD1. Germline V CDR1 and CDR2: MNHEY, SMNVEV (reference sequence). The CDR3 runs 15 residues. V gave up 5 bases and J gave up 5 bases; unmatched junction bases: 7. The CDR3 spells CASSKTGTGYQPQHF. The CDR3 bases are TGTGCCAGCAGTAAGACCGGGACAGGGTATCAGCCCCAGCATTTT.

On this clone itself: The same CDR3 also results from other DNA sequences found in this sample. The chain employs TRBV5-4 and TRBJ2-7, with 9 bases matching TRBD1. The CDR3 runs 14 residues. Unmatched junction bases numbered 4, after V lost 4 bases and J lost 2 bases. Germline CDR1 reads SGHNT; CDR2 reads YYREEE (reference sequence). The CDR3 coding sequence is TGTGCCAGCAGCAAAGACAGGGGGGCCTACGAGCAGTACTTC. Its protein is CASSKDRGAYEQYF.

The V and J genes are TRBV4-1 and TRBJ1-2; tentative D call: TRBD1 (6 bases). The CDR3 contains 13 residues. The V gene's germline CDR1 is MGHRA and CDR2 YSYEKL. Trimming took 5 bases from V and 6 from J, leaving 13 bases between them. CDR3 protein: CASSAQGTNGYTF. The CDR3 coding sequence is TGCGCCAGCAGCGCACAGGGTACGAATGGCTACACCTTC.